Presented here are 30 T cell receptor beta chains from one specimen sequenced in a study of control samples from healthy donors and cancer patients. Here immunoSEQ multiplex PCR was the method, and the copy in TCRdb shows in-frame clones only, minus some. The data contain over 60,000 clones, 65% to 90% of them seen just once; the ten biggest clones take up roughly 6%. Specimen: blood. The source of these receptors is a man aged 35 to 55 in good health.

The gene calls are TRBV5-6 and TRBJ2-7; 10 bases line up with TRBD1. V was clipped by 3 bases and J by 4 bases; unmatched bases: 4. Germline loops: CDR1 SGHDT, CDR2 YYEEEE. CDR3 length: 14 amino acids. The CDR3 bases are TGTGCCAGCAGCTGGGACAGGGGTACGTACGAGCAGTACTTC. This gives the protein CASSWDRGTYEQYF.

The chain has TRBV18 and TRBJ1-6; 10 nucleotides line up with TRBD1. CDR1 and CDR2 from the germline V gene are KGHSH and LQKENI. The CDR3 covers 18 residues. After removal of 3 bases from V and 9 bases from J, the junction contained 14 bases not matched to a gene. The DNA for the CDR3 is TGTGCCAGCTCACCTTCTATCCCGGGACAGGGGTCCACTTCACCCCTCCACTTT. It is translated as CASSPSIPGQGSTSPLHF.

This chain uses TRBV7-8 with TRBJ1-1; 8 bases agree with TRBD1. Germline CDR1 is SGHVS and CDR2 is FQNEAQ. V lost 6 bases, J lost 0 bases, and 6 bases stayed unmatched. This CDR3 is 15 amino acids long. The CDR3 sequence: CASSPTGGLNTEAFF. CDR3 DNA sequence: TGTGCCAGCAGTCCCACAGGGGGGCTGAACACTGAAGCTTTCTTT.

The rearrangement links TRBV4-2 to TRBJ1-1; D is undetermined. With 4 bases removed from V and 5 bases from J, the gap between germline ends came to 17 bases. Germline CDR1 LGHNA, CDR2 YNFKEQ. The CDR3 contains 15 residues. CDR3 region: CASSLPGVSGTEAFF. CDR3 coding DNA: TGTGCCAGCAGCCTCCCTGGTGTCTCCGGGACTGAAGCTTTCTTT.

This clone was observed a few times. The chain uses TRBV15 and TRBJ2-2; D possibly uses TRBD1 or TRBD2 (5 bases each). The CDR3 consists of 15 residues. Germline V gene sequence: CDR1 LNHNV, CDR2 YYDKDF (reference sequence). Trimming took off 5 bases at V and 3 bases at J, with 13 bases between the two ends. The CDR3 DNA reads TGTGCCACCAGCGGGGGTGGGGGTGACACCGGGGAGCTGTTTTTT. It codes for CATSGGGGDTGELFF.

The gene calls are TRBV19 and TRBJ1-3; no clear D. V was trimmed by 3 bases and J by 1 base, leaving 10 bases between them. Germline assignment: CDR1 LNHDA and CDR2 SQIVND (reference sequence). This CDR3 has 15 residues. The CDR3 sequence is CASSISWTSGNTIYF. CDR3 bases: TGTGCCAGTAGTATCAGCTGGACGTCTGGAAACACCATATATTTT.

This chain joins TRBV4-1 and TRBJ2-1; TRBD2 aligns across 9 bases. After removal of 0 bases from V and 10 bases from J, the junction contained 13 bases not matched to a gene. Germline CDR1 and CDR2: MGHRA and YSYEKL. The CDR3 totals 17 residues. In nucleotides, the CDR3 is TGCGCCAGCAGCCAAGAATCCACTAGCGGGCCCCGAAGGGAGCAGTTCTTC. It translates to CASSQESTSGPRREQFF.

This rearrangement joins TRBV14 to TRBJ1-2; D unresolved. There are 14 residues in the CDR3. Germline CDR1 SGHDN, CDR2 FVKESK. Trimming removed 1 base at V and 4 bases at J, with 10 bases between. The CDR3 spells CASSQVHGFYGYTF. In DNA form, the CDR3 reads TGTGCCAGCAGCCAAGTCCACGGATTCTATGGCTACACCTTC.

The chain carries TRBV19 and TRBJ2-7; D perhaps matches TRBD1 (6 bases). The CDR3 is 13 residues long. Germline CDR1 is LNHDA and CDR2 is SQIVND (reference sequence). With 3 bases removed from V and 4 bases from J, the gap between germline ends came to 10 bases. The CDR3 sequence: CASSIGDTYEQYF. The CDR3, as DNA: TGTGCCAGTAGTATCGGGGACACGTACGAGCAGTACTTC.

This chain links TRBV15 with TRBJ2-1, with D perhaps TRBD1 or TRBD2 (5 bases each). The V gene lost 3 bases and the J gene lost 6 bases, with 15 bases spanning the gap. The germline gives CDR1 LNHNV, CDR2 YYDKDF (reference sequence). The CDR3 is made up of 15 amino acids. CDR3 residues: CATSSGPGRSNEQFF. The DNA of the CDR3 is TGTGCCACCAGCAGTGGGCCGGGACGGTCCAATGAGCAGTTCTTC. Supplemented by reference TRBV15 and TRBJ2-1, the full variable domain reads DAMVIQNPRYQVTQFGKPVTLSCSQTLNHNVMYWYQQKSSQAPKLLFHYYDKDFNNEADTPDNFQSRRPNTSFCFLDIRSPGLGDTAMYLCATSSGPGRSNEQFFGPGTRLTVL.

The J gene is TRBJ2-4, the V gene TRBV2; D call uncertain. This CDR3 spans 18 amino acids. The V end was cut by 5 bases, the J end by 0 bases, with 20 bases between. Germline V CDR1 and CDR2: SNHLY, FYNNEI. The CDR3 protein is CASSPASYSLVAKNIQYF. The CDR3 coding sequence is TGTGCCAGCAGTCCCGCTTCATATTCTCTGGTAGCCAAAAACATTCAGTACTTC. Full variable domain (remainder filled in from reference TRBV2 and TRBJ2-4): EPEVTQTPSHQVTQMGQEVILRCVPISNHLYFYWYRQILGQKVEFLVSFYNNEISEKSEIFDDQFSVERPDGSNFTLKIRSTKLEDSAMYFCASSPASYSLVAKNIQYFGAGTRLSVL.

The chain recombines TRBV9 with TRBJ2-1; weak D call: TRBD1 (6 bases). The CDR3 runs to 15 residues. The germline V gene encodes CDR1 SGDLS and CDR2 YYNGEE. The V end lost 4 bases, the J end lost 4 bases, and 15 bases lay between the germline ends. CDR3 in amino acids: CASSPQGTGYNEQFF. The CDR3 nucleotides read TGTGCCAGCAGCCCCCAGGGGACGGGGTACAATGAGCAGTTCTTC.

CDR3 sequence: CASSLRGVAEAFF. The CDR3 region has the DNA TGTGCCAGCAGCTTACGGGGGGTGGCTGAAGCTTTCTTT. The chain carries TRBV7-3 and TRBJ1-1, with D possibly matching TRBD1 (5 bases). Per the germline V gene, CDR1 is SGHTA and CDR2 is FQGTGA. CDR3 length equals 13 residues. Trimming shortened V by 2 bases and J by 6 bases, and 10 bases separated the two germline ends.

The chain links TRBV19 to TRBJ2-5, with D possibly being TRBD1 (5 bases). The germline CDR1 and CDR2 sequences are LNHDA and SQIVND (reference sequence). V was clipped by 1 base and J by 2 bases, with 14 bases between them. This CDR3 is built from 16 residues. The CDR3 region is CASSIVAQGGQETQYF. The CDR3 nucleotides read TGTGCCAGTAGTATAGTGGCGCAGGGTGGGCAAGAGACCCAGTACTTC. Full variable domain (remainder filled in from reference TRBV19 and TRBJ2-5): DGGITQSPKYLFRKEGQNVTLSCEQNLNHDAMYWYRQDPGQGLRLIYYSQIVNDFQKGDIAEGYSVSREKKESFPLTVTSAQKNPTAFYLCASSIVAQGGQETQYFGPGTRLLVL.

This clone has a single count. V gene TRBV5-4 combines with J gene TRBJ2-1, with D maybe TRBD2 (6 bases). CDR3 length equals 15 residues. Germline V gives CDR1 SGHNT, CDR2 YYREEE (reference sequence). Trimming took off 0 bases at V and 2 bases at J, with 9 bases between the two ends. CDR3 loop: CASSLGGVTYNEQFF. CDR3 bases: TGTGCCAGCAGCTTGGGCGGGGTTACCTACAATGAGCAGTTCTTC. Combining the CDR3 with reference TRBV5-4 and TRBJ2-1 gives the whole variable domain ETGVTQSPTHLIKTRGQQVTLRCSSQSGHNTVSWYQQALGQGPQFIFQYYREEENGRGNFPPRFSGLQFPNYSSELNVNALELDDSALYLCASSLGGVTYNEQFFGPGTRLTVL.

This chain uses TRBV28 with TRBJ1-5; 10 nucleotides align to TRBD1. The CDR3 spans 15 residues. The ends lost 6 bases at V and 6 bases at J; junction bases unmatched: 8. Germline V gives CDR1 MDHEN, CDR2 SYDVKM. CDR3 DNA sequence: TGTGCCAGCAGGGAGCGGGACAGGGGCGTTCAGCCCCAGCATTTT. This sequence encodes CASRERDRGVQPQHF.

The chain has TRBV4-1 and TRBJ2-5, with unresolved D. Per germline, CDR1 MGHRA and CDR2 YSYEKL. The CDR3 is 16 residues long. Between the trimmed V and J ends, which lost 4 bases and 4 bases, there was a span of 19 bases. The CDR3 spells CASSREADPRRETQYF. The CDR3 nucleotides read TGCGCCAGCAGCCGCGAAGCAGACCCCCGACGAGAGACCCAGTACTTC.

The J gene is TRBJ1-1, the V gene TRBV7-9, with D unresolved. The CDR3 totals 12 residues. The germline gives CDR1 SEHNR, CDR2 FQNEAQ (reference sequence). Between the trimmed V and J ends, which lost 5 bases and 10 bases, there was a span of 14 bases. CDR3 in amino acids: CASSPRPRLAFF. CDR3 nucleotides: TGTGCCAGCAGCCCAAGACCGAGGTTAGCTTTCTTT.

The chain uses TRBV19 and TRBJ2-5; 7 bases line up with TRBD2. CDR3 size: 14 residues. Trimming cost V 3 bases and J 3 bases; bases outside gene matches: 4. The germline V gene has CDR1 LNHDA and CDR2 SQIVND (reference sequence). The CDR3 protein is CASSMAGREETQYF. As DNA, the CDR3 is TGTGCCAGTAGTATGGCGGGGAGGGAAGAGACCCAGTACTTC.

In regard to this clone: Compared with germline, one end of the junction differs, possibly owing to a read error. This sequence joins TRBV28 and TRBJ2-4; D is undetermined. Germline CDR1 and CDR2: MDHEN and SYDVKM. CDR3 size: 11 residues. The CDR3 region is CVSMQYGWPYF. The CDR3 DNA is TGTGTCAGCATGCAGTACGGGTGGCCGTACTTC.

The gene calls are TRBV11-3 and TRBJ2-1; D gene uncertain. The germline CDR1 and CDR2 sequences are SGHNT and YENEEA. The CDR3 is 14 amino acids. V lost 5 bases, J lost 9 bases, and 17 bases lay in between. The CDR3, as DNA: TGTGCCAGCAGCCCTACTCGGGCGTCGGGTGAGCAGTTCTTC. It is translated as CASSPTRASGEQFF.

CDR3 loop: CASSLTHHSYEQYF. Written as DNA, the CDR3 is TGTGCCAGCAGCTTAACCCACCACTCCTACGAGCAGTACTTC. The V gene is TRBV7-2, the J gene TRBJ2-7; no clear D gene. This CDR3 has 14 amino acids. V dropped 2 bases and J dropped 0 bases, with 8 bases sitting between them. Germline V CDR1 and CDR2: SGHTA, FQGNSA.

The V and J genes are TRBV5-1 and TRBJ2-3, with D perhaps given as TRBD1 or TRBD2 (6 bases each). Germline V gene data show CDR1 as SGHRS and CDR2 as YFSETQ. The length of the CDR3 is 15 residues. The V end was cut by 0 bases, the J end by 6 bases, with 14 bases between. Here the CDR3 reads CASSLESSGGDTQYF. CDR3 in DNA: TGCGCCAGCAGCTTGGAGTCCTCCGGGGGCGATACGCAGTATTTT. The variable domain in full, with the rest retrieved from reference TRBV5-1 and TRBJ2-3, is KAGVTQTPRYLIKTRGQQVTLSCSPISGHRSVSWYQQTPGQGLQFLFEYFSETQRNKGNFPGRFSGRQFSNSRSEMNVSTLELGDSALYLCASSLESSGGDTQYFGPGTRLTVL.

This clone came up a few times. The chain joins TRBV4-3 to TRBJ1-2, with 8 bases identical to TRBD1. The V gene's germline CDR1 is LGHNA and CDR2 YSLEER. The V and J ends lost 0 bases and 3 bases, in that order; junction bases with no gene match: 6. The CDR3 covers 16 residues. As DNA, the CDR3 is TGCGCCAGCAGCCAAGATGACAGGGGAATCGACTATGGCTACACCTTC. This translates into CASSQDDRGIDYGYTF.

This clone was seen more than once but under ten times. The rearrangement links TRBV7-8 to TRBJ1-1; D call uncertain. CDR3 size: 14 residues. V was clipped by 4 bases and J by 3 bases, with 12 bases between them. The germline V gene encodes CDR1 SGHVS and CDR2 FQNEAQ. This chain's CDR3 is CASSSGEGDTEAFF. The DNA of the CDR3 is TGTGCCAGCAGCTCCGGGGAGGGAGACACTGAAGCTTTCTTT. Based on the CDR3 plus reference TRBV7-8 and TRBJ1-1, the full variable domain is GAGVSQSPRYKVAKRGQDVALRCDPISGHVSLFWYQQALGQGPEFLTYFQNEAQLDKSGLPSDRFFAERPEGSVSTLKIQRTQQEDSAVYLCASSSGEGDTEAFFGQGTRLTVV.

On this clone itself: Within the sample, other DNA sequences also encode this same CDR3. The V call is TRBV29-1, the J call TRBJ1-1, with a weak D call TRBD1 (5 bases). CDR1 is SQVTM, CDR2 ANQGSEA, per germline. V was clipped by 4 bases and J by 4 bases, with 13 bases between them. The CDR3 is 13 residues long. In DNA form, the CDR3 reads TGCAGCGTTGCAGGGACTGGGGGCACTGAAGCTTTCTTT. It yields the protein CSVAGTGGTEAFF.

The rearrangement joins TRBV19 to TRBJ1-5, with D perhaps TRBD1 (5 bases). From germline, CDR1 is LNHDA and CDR2 SQIVND (reference sequence). The CDR3 sequence is 13 residues long. V was trimmed by 5 bases and J by 4 bases, leaving 9 bases between them. CDR3 in DNA: TGTGCCAGTAGTGCGGACACGAATCAGCCCCAGCATTTT. It is translated as CASSADTNQPQHF.

This rearrangement joins TRBV24-1 to TRBJ1-2; D ambiguous. CDR1 is KGHDR and CDR2 is SFDVKD in the germline V gene. Trimming removed 3 bases from V and 3 bases from J, with 10 bases in between. The CDR3 runs to 14 residues. CDR3 sequence: CATSDLPHDYGYTF. CDR3 DNA: TGTGCCACCAGTGATCTACCTCATGACTATGGCTACACCTTC.

The V and J genes are TRBV5-4 and TRBJ2-5, with D perhaps TRBD1 (5 bases). The V end was cut by 4 bases, the J end by 1 base, with 8 bases between. Germline CDR1 and CDR2: SGHNT and YYREEE (reference sequence). This CDR3 is built from 13 residues. The CDR3: CASSPDIQETQYF. The CDR3 nucleotides read TGTGCCAGCAGCCCGGACATCCAAGAGACCCAGTACTTC.

The CDR3 coding sequence is TGTGCCAGCCATTTTGGGGCTTTCAATCAGCCCCAGCATTTT. It yields the protein CASHFGAFNQPQHF. The chain is built from TRBV11-3 and TRBJ1-5; D is perhaps TRBD1 (5 bases). The germline V gene has CDR1 SGHNT and CDR2 YENEEA. Trimming took off 8 bases at V and 3 bases at J, with 14 bases between the two ends. The CDR3 loop spans 14 amino acids.